This T cell receptor beta chain was identified in a study of blood T cell repertoires in COVID-19. Across the study: Samples of COVID-19 (acute and convalescent) were obtained from the United States, Italy and Spain. PBMCs, B-cell-depleted T cells, or T cells were the source of the cDNA or gDNA that made up the material.

Trimming cost V 0 bases and J 11 bases, with 12 bases left between them. Germline CDR1 and CDR2: SGHDT and YYEEEE. The CDR3 contains 13 residues. Authors' methods: Reference gene primer amplification in the assay estimated nucleated cell counts. Using immunoSEQ multiplex PCR, the repertoire was profiled, and TCRdb retains in-frame clones only, with some absent. The DNA gave D and trimming, while V, J and clone size come from that table. The sample contains several thousand clones, 70% to 90% of which appear only once. Sequencing input: peripheral blood. The receptor was isolated from a human donor in a cohort sampled during active COVID-19. The chain uses TRBV5-6 and TRBJ2-1; tentatively, D is TRBD2 (5 bases). CDR3 DNA sequence: TGTGCCAGCAGCTTGGGTATGGACTTCAAGCAGTTCTTC. Translating gives CASSLGMDFKQFF.